The 8 T cell receptor beta chains in this list originate from one sample, sequenced in a study of OX40 agonist ivuxolimab in advanced cancers. TCRdb's copy holds only in-frame clones and misses some; the assay was immunoSEQ multiplex PCR. This sample yields about 61,000 clones, of which approximately 81% are seen a single time; around 0.47% belongs to the top ten. The sample was CD4+ or CD8+ T cells sorted from blood, taken in a trial of the OX40 agonist ivuxolimab. The receptor source for this set is an adult with an advanced solid tumor such as melanoma, head and neck, liver or kidney cancer.

The chain links TRBV4-1 to TRBJ2-1, with unresolved D. The CDR3 extends over 11 amino acids. Trimming pared 6 bases from V and 1 base from J, leaving 1 base between. Germline V gene data show CDR1 as MGHRA and CDR2 as YSYEKL. CDR3 bases: TGCGCCAGCAGATCCTACAATGAGCAGTTCTTC. This sequence encodes CASRSYNEQFF.

The chain uses TRBV4-1 and TRBJ1-2, with 9 bases lining up with TRBD1. V lost 0 bases and J lost 7; bases outside the gene matches: 9. This CDR3 has 16 residues. Looked up from germline, CDR1 is MGHRA and CDR2 is YSYEKL. CDR3 sequence: CASSQDLNRGRIGYTF. CDR3 sequence (DNA): TGCGCCAGCAGCCAAGACCTGAACAGGGGGCGGATTGGCTACACCTTC.

About this clone itself: A read error may produce the germline difference seen at one junction end. The same CDR3 arises from other DNA sequences in this sample as well. The chain employs TRBV11-2 and TRBJ2-5; 10 bases line up with TRBD2. This CDR3 has 15 amino acids. Per the germline V gene, CDR1 is SGHAT and CDR2 is FQNNGV. DNA of the CDR3: TGTGCCAGTAGCTTAGTAGCGGGAGGAGGTGAGACCCAGTACTTC. It is translated as CASSLVAGGGETQYF.

The chain is built from TRBV4-2 and TRBJ2-1; 8 bases are a match to TRBD2. The CDR3 has 16 residues. V lost 0 bases, J lost 6 bases, and 7 bases stayed unmatched. Germline V gene lookup returns CDR1 LGHNA and CDR2 YNFKEQ. CDR3 residues: CASSQEEAGVGNEQFF. The CDR3 coding sequence is TGTGCCAGCAGCCAAGAGGAAGCGGGAGTGGGCAATGAGCAGTTCTTC.

This chain uses TRBV6-1 with TRBJ1-3; D gene uncertain. Trimming removed 1 base at V and 5 bases at J, with 9 bases between. The CDR3 has 14 amino acids. Germline V gene sequence: CDR1 MNHNS, CDR2 SASEGT. The CDR3 loop is CASSEGTLRNTIYF. CDR3 coding DNA: TGTGCCAGCAGTGAAGGCACTCTTCGAAACACCATATATTTT.

This clone was seen more than once but under ten times. V and J are TRBV6-5 and TRBJ2-7; D remains unclear. Trimming left V 6 bases short and J 6 bases short, with 18 bases between. CDR1 MNHEY and CDR2 SVGAGI come from the germline V gene. This CDR3 contains 14 residues. CDR3 region: CASSITWRSSEQYF. In DNA, the CDR3 is TGTGCCAGCAGCATTACTTGGCGATCCAGCGAGCAGTACTTC.

The chain carries TRBV18 and TRBJ1-1; D is uncertain. The CDR3 length is 13 residues. Trimming left V 6 bases short and J 6 bases short, with 14 bases between. The V gene's germline CDR1 is KGHSH and CDR2 LQKENI. The CDR3 DNA sequence: TGTGCCAGCTCCCCTGACCTCAAGGCTGAAGCTTTCTTT. Translating it yields CASSPDLKAEAFF.

This CDR3 is CASSLGADEQYF. Written as DNA, the CDR3 is TGCGCCAGCAGCTTGGGTGCCGACGAGCAGTACTTC. The chain couples TRBV5-1 to TRBJ2-7, with D unresolved. The germline V gene encodes CDR1 SGHRS and CDR2 YFSETQ. Trimming stripped 0 bases from V and 5 bases from J, with 6 bases between. This CDR3 region has 12 residues.